The 25 T cell receptor beta chains below come from one sample, sequenced in a study of CD8+ T cells in alopecia areata. As the sequencing template, cDNA was produced by extracting RNA and reverse transcribing it. Assay: immunoSEQ multiplex PCR; the TCRdb copy retains only in-frame clones and omits some. The sample includes about 190,000 clones, approximately 56% of them seen just once. The sample's treatment: oral pan-JAK inhibitor, 5-10 mg twice daily. Sequencing used CD4+ T cells sorted from blood, obtained at week 4, from a patient treated with tofacitinib. All receptors derive from a human donor with alopecia areata.

The chain joins TRBV30 to TRBJ2-7; D is possibly TRBD1 or TRBD2 (5 bases each). CDR3 size: 17 residues. Trimming took 2 bases from V and 0 from J, leaving 20 bases between them. Per the germline V gene, CDR1 is GTSNPN and CDR2 is SVGIG (reference sequence). DNA of the CDR3: TGTGCCTGGAGTCTTCATGGGTGGGACCCAAGCTCCTACGAGCAGTACTTC. Translating it yields CAWSLHGWDPSSYEQYF.

This chain connects TRBV6-5 to TRBJ2-4; no clear D gene. The V and J ends lost 10 bases and 1 base respectively, with 17 bases between them. The CDR3 has 15 amino acids. Germline assignment: CDR1 MNHEY and CDR2 SVGAGI. CDR3 sequence (DNA): TGTGCCACCAGGCTTCGGCCGGAGGCCAAAAACATTCAGTACTTC. As protein: CATRLRPEAKNIQYF.

V and J are TRBV7-2 and TRBJ1-1; D is perhaps TRBD1 (6 bases). The V gene lost 5 bases and the J gene lost 0 bases, with 13 bases spanning the gap. Germline V gene data show CDR1 as SGHTA and CDR2 as FQGNSA. The CDR3 spans 15 residues. The CDR3 spells CASSTGTPMNTEAFF. CDR3 bases: TGTGCCAGCAGCACAGGGACGCCCATGAACACTGAAGCTTTCTTT.

The chain employs TRBV5-6 and TRBJ2-5, with D possibly being TRBD2 (5 bases). CDR1 SGHDT and CDR2 YYEEEE come from the germline V gene. The CDR3 totals 13 residues. Trimming took 1 base from V and 5 from J, leaving 9 bases between them. The CDR3 loop reads CASSLRGAETQYF. Here the CDR3 DNA reads TGTGCCAGCAGCTTGCGGGGAGCCGAGACCCAGTACTTC.

CDR3: CSVGENTGELFF. In DNA form, the CDR3 reads TGCAGCGTTGGAGAGAACACCGGGGAGCTGTTTTTT. This sequence joins TRBV29-1 and TRBJ2-2; D remains ambiguous. V lost 4 bases to trimming and J lost 1 base, with 4 bases between them. The germline CDR1 and CDR2 sequences are SQVTM and ANQGSEA. The CDR3 has 12 amino acids.

This clone showed up just once. V usage is TRBV28 and J usage is TRBJ1-5; 7 bases fit TRBD1. The CDR3 loop spans 18 amino acids. J lost 2 bases, V lost 8 bases, and 18 bases had no gene match. Germline V CDR1 and CDR2: MDHEN, SYDVKM. CDR3 nucleotides: TGTGCCAGCGGAATTGGGGGGACAGCAACTCTGGGCAATCAGCCCCAGCATTTT. This codes for CASGIGGTATLGNQPQHF. The full variable domain, in which reference TRBV28 and TRBJ1-5 provide the parts outside the CDR3, is DVKVTQSSRYLVKRTGEKVFLECVQDMDHENMFWYRQDPGLGLRLIYFSYDVKMKEKGDIPEGYSVSREKKERFSLILESASTNQTSMYLCASGIGGTATLGNQPQHFGDGTRLSIL.

The rearrangement uses TRBV30 and TRBJ1-3; TRBD1 matches at 7 bases. The CDR3 covers 15 residues. Trimming removed 2 bases from V and 0 bases from J; junction bases left unmatched: 4. Looked up from germline, CDR1 is GTSNPN and CDR2 is SVGIG (reference sequence). CDR3 bases: TGTGCCTGGAGTCCAGGGACAGCCTCTGGAAACACCATATATTTT. Translation gives CAWSPGTASGNTIYF.

The chain links TRBV7-2 to TRBJ2-1, with TRBD2 matching 10 bases. V lost 1 base to trimming and J lost 6 bases; unmatched junction nucleotides: 0. Germline V gives CDR1 SGHTA, CDR2 FQGNSA. The length of the CDR3 is 14 residues. The DNA for the CDR3 is TGTGCCAGCAGCTTAGGGACTAGCGGCAATGAGCAGTTCTTC. This gives the protein CASSLGTSGNEQFF. Full variable domain (missing parts from reference TRBV7-2 and TRBJ2-1): GAGVSQSPSNKVTEKGKDVELRCDPISGHTALYWYRQSLGQGLEFLIYFQGNSAPDKSGLPSDRFSAERTGGSVSTLTIQRTQQEDSAVYLCASSLGTSGNEQFFGPGTRLTVL.

This clone was detected a few times. The V and J genes are TRBV29-1 and TRBJ2-5, with D perhaps TRBD1 (6 bases). This CDR3 is 14 amino acids long. Deletions cut 5 bases from V and 3 bases from J, with 16 bases between. Looked up from germline, CDR1 is SQVTM and CDR2 is ANQGSEA. DNA of the CDR3: TGCAGCGTTAGGGGGAAGGGCCGGGAAGAGACCCAGTACTTC. It encodes CSVRGKGREETQYF.

This clone was detected only a few times. The chain links TRBV2 to TRBJ2-3; 9 bases are a match to TRBD2. V lost 7 bases, J lost 6 bases, and 11 bases stayed unmatched. Germline CDR1 reads SNHLY; CDR2 reads FYNNEI. This CDR3 region has 15 residues. The CDR3 loop reads CASKKSIAGVDTQYF. DNA for the CDR3: TGTGCCAGCAAGAAGAGCATAGCGGGAGTTGATACGCAGTATTTT.

Of note for this clone: The sample has other DNA sequences that encode this CDR3 too. The V call is TRBV28, the J call TRBJ2-3, with D hard to call. Germline V gives CDR1 MDHEN, CDR2 SYDVKM. The CDR3 is made up of 12 amino acids. Trimming removed 4 bases at V and 4 bases at J, with 6 bases between. The CDR3 DNA is TGTGCCAGCAGTTCCACTTCAGATACGCAGTATTTT. The encoded protein is CASSSTSDTQYF.

The CDR3 region has the DNA TGTGCCTGGAGTACCGGGACTAGCGTTAGCTCCTACGAGCAGTACTTC. This translates into CAWSTGTSVSSYEQYF. V is TRBV30 and J is TRBJ2-7, with 10 bases lining up with TRBD2. This CDR3 spans 16 amino acids. In germline, CDR1 is GTSNPN, CDR2 SVGIG (reference sequence). V was clipped by 2 bases and J by 0 bases; unmatched bases: 7.

The genes are TRBV10-3 and TRBJ1-1; 8 bases agree with TRBD1. The CDR3 is made up of 15 amino acids. Trimming removed 6 bases from V and 5 bases from J; junction bases left unmatched: 11. Germline lookup yields CDR1 ENHRY and CDR2 SYGVKD. The CDR3 loop is CAIRGTDRAGTEAFF. The DNA for the CDR3 is TGTGCCATCAGGGGAACGGACAGGGCAGGGACTGAAGCTTTCTTT.

This chain connects TRBV2 to TRBJ1-5; possible D gene TRBD1, 6 bases. The germline CDR1 and CDR2 sequences are SNHLY and FYNNEI. Trimming pared 5 bases from V and 1 base from J, leaving 12 bases between. The CDR3 consists of 15 residues. This CDR3 is CASSRTVRSNQPQHF. The CDR3 DNA sequence: TGTGCCAGCAGTAGGACAGTGCGAAGCAATCAGCCCCAGCATTTT. Supplemented by reference TRBV2 and TRBJ1-5, the full variable domain reads EPEVTQTPSHQVTQMGQEVILRCVPISNHLYFYWYRQILGQKVEFLVSFYNNEISEKSEIFDDQFSVERPDGSNFTLKIRSTKLEDSAMYFCASSRTVRSNQPQHFGDGTRLSIL.

This chain links TRBV7-9 with TRBJ2-7, with TRBD2 identical over 14 bases. Unmatched junction bases numbered 9, after V lost 4 bases and J lost 7 bases. Per the germline V gene, CDR1 is SEHNR and CDR2 is FQNEAQ (reference sequence). The CDR3 is 16 residues long. The CDR3 region is CASSSSGLAGVFEQYF. CDR3 nucleotide sequence: TGTGCCAGCAGCTCCTCGGGACTAGCGGGAGTATTTGAGCAGTACTTC.

The V and J genes are TRBV29-1 and TRBJ1-1, with TRBD1 matching 8 bases. CDR3 length: 13 residues. CDR1 and CDR2 from the germline V gene are SQVTM and ANQGSEA. CDR3 protein: CAGRGRDTTEAFF. In DNA form, the CDR3 reads TGCGCGGGCAGGGGGCGCGATACGACTGAAGCTTTCTTT.

This clone was detected many times. V gene TRBV6-1 combines with J gene TRBJ1-5; D remains unclear. The V gene's germline CDR1 is MNHNS and CDR2 SASEGT. The CDR3 extends over 16 amino acids. Trimming took off 2 bases at V and 6 bases at J, with 17 bases between the two ends. In DNA form, the CDR3 reads TGTGCCAGCAGTGAACGGAGACTTATACGGGCTCAGCCCCAGCATTTT. This encodes CASSERRLIRAQPQHF.

This clone was counted a few times. V is TRBV18 and J is TRBJ2-3; the D is unclear. There are 14 residues in the CDR3. In germline, CDR1 is KGHSH, CDR2 LQKENI. V shed 0 bases and J shed 1 base, with 5 bases lying between them. The CDR3 DNA is TGTGCCAGCTCACCACCGTCAGGCACAGATACGCAGTATTTT. It encodes CASSPPSGTDTQYF.

The chain recombines TRBV30 with TRBJ1-2; weak D call: TRBD1 (6 bases). V lost 0 bases, J lost 5 bases, and 19 bases lay in between. The CDR3 extends over 16 amino acids. Per germline, CDR1 GTSNPN and CDR2 SVGIG (reference sequence). The CDR3 nucleotides read TGTGCCTGGAGTGTGTCTTCGGTGACAGGCGCTTATGGCTACACCTTC. This gives the protein CAWSVSSVTGAYGYTF.

The chain carries TRBV30 and TRBJ2-3, with 7 bases identical to TRBD2. Germline assignment: CDR1 GTSNPN and CDR2 SVGIG (reference sequence). The CDR3 contains 15 residues. J lost 3 bases, V lost 0 bases, and 6 bases had no gene match. The CDR3, as DNA: TGTGCCTGGAGTGTACGGCGGGAGAGGACAGATACGCAGTATTTT. As protein: CAWSVRRERTDTQYF.

The genes are TRBV5-1 and TRBJ2-2; no clear D. The CDR3 is 14 amino acids. Germline CDR1 and CDR2: SGHRS and YFSETQ. Trimming pared 4 bases from V and 6 bases from J, leaving 13 bases between. The CDR3 sequence is CASSPDDVPGELFF. The DNA of the CDR3 is TGCGCCAGCAGCCCGGATGACGTTCCCGGGGAGCTGTTTTTT.

The chain is built from TRBV29-1 and TRBJ2-1, with 8 bases lining up with TRBD1. The germline V gene has CDR1 SQVTM and CDR2 ANQGSEA. Trimming removed 6 bases from V and 5 bases from J; junction bases left unmatched: 9. This CDR3 contains 14 residues. This CDR3 reads CSVAGTGRHNEQFF. The CDR3 DNA reads as TGCAGCGTGGCCGGGACAGGCAGGCACAATGAGCAGTTCTTC.

This chain links TRBV5-4 with TRBJ2-3, with TRBD2 matching 7 bases. After removal of 6 bases from V and 6 bases from J, the junction contained 13 bases not matched to a gene. Germline V lookup: CDR1 SGHNT, CDR2 YYREEE (reference sequence). The CDR3 is made up of 15 amino acids. CDR3 residues: CASTSGGSSYDTQYF. The CDR3, as DNA: TGTGCCAGCACCAGTGGCGGGAGTTCATATGATACGCAGTATTTT.

This chain links TRBV7-8 with TRBJ2-4; D gene ambiguous. The CDR3 consists of 13 residues. The germline V gene encodes CDR1 SGHVS and CDR2 FQNEAQ. V shed 1 base and J shed 8 bases, with 9 bases lying between them. This CDR3 reads CASSLGPVDIQYF. Written as DNA, the CDR3 is TGTGCCAGCAGCTTAGGACCAGTGGACATTCAGTACTTC.

This chain links TRBV29-1 with TRBJ2-6, with 10 bases fitting TRBD1. CDR1 is SQVTM and CDR2 is ANQGSEA in the germline V gene. CDR3 length: 18 residues. J lost 1 base, V lost 4 bases, and 10 bases had no gene match. The CDR3 spells CSVVMVGTGESGANVLTF. The DNA for the CDR3 is TGCAGCGTTGTAATGGTAGGGACAGGGGAATCTGGGGCCAACGTCCTGACTTTC.